Following are 10 T cell receptor beta chains from one sample sequenced in a study of OX40 agonist ivuxolimab in advanced cancers. The assay was immunoSEQ multiplex PCR, and TCRdb's table has in-frame clones only and misses some. The repertoire includes over 60,000 clones, roughly 87% of them detected once, and 2% sits in the top ten. The material was CD4+ or CD8+ T cells sorted from blood, obtained in a trial of the OX40 agonist ivuxolimab. The receptors derive from an adult with an advanced solid tumor such as melanoma, head and neck, liver or kidney cancer.

This chain connects TRBV6-5 to TRBJ1-1; TRBD1 might be the D (5 bases). Germline V CDR1 and CDR2: MNHEY, SVGAGI. The CDR3 spans 12 residues. Deletions cut 6 bases from V and 7 bases from J, with 12 bases between. The CDR3 region has the DNA TGTGCCAGCAGAATACCGGGACGTGAAGCTTTCTTT. Translation gives CASRIPGREAFF.

The chain links TRBV11-3 to TRBJ2-3, with TRBD2 matching over 7 bases. Unmatched junction bases numbered 5, after V lost 5 bases and J lost 3 bases. The CDR3 extends over 14 amino acids. Germline values: CDR1 SGHNT, CDR2 YENEEA. Here the CDR3 reads CASSPGRGTDTQYF. In DNA, the CDR3 is TGTGCCAGCAGCCCAGGGAGGGGAACAGATACGCAGTATTTT.

The genes are TRBV7-9 and TRBJ1-6; 8 bases are shared with TRBD1. The CDR3 sequence is 17 residues long. V shed 5 bases and J 0 bases; nucleotides not matched to a gene: 6. The germline CDR1 and CDR2 sequences are SEHNR and FQNEAQ (reference sequence). The CDR3 nucleotides are TGTGCCAGCAGCCGTACAGGGGGGGACTCCTATAATTCACCCCTCCACTTT. The encoded protein is CASSRTGGDSYNSPLHF.

This sequence joins TRBV12-5 and TRBJ2-5; D is perhaps TRBD2 (6 bases). V was pared by 0 bases and J by 1 base, with 15 bases between. The CDR3 totals 17 residues. Looked up from germline, CDR1 is LGHNT and CDR2 is FRNRAP. The CDR3 loop reads CASGLVRTGAVQETQYF. CDR3 DNA sequence: TGTGCTAGTGGTTTGGTACGAACGGGAGCGGTCCAAGAGACCCAGTACTTC.

The CDR3 reads CASSRTSGGVETQYF. Written as DNA, the CDR3 is TGTGCCAGCAGCCGGACTAGCGGGGGGGTTGAGACCCAGTACTTC. This sequence joins TRBV28 and TRBJ2-5; 15 positions agree with TRBD2. The CDR3 has 15 amino acids. V shed 6 bases, J shed 5 bases, and the junction held 4 bases outside the gene matches. Germline V gives CDR1 MDHEN, CDR2 SYDVKM.

V gene TRBV5-5 combines with J gene TRBJ1-3; 10 nucleotides align to TRBD1. After removal of 0 bases from V and 2 bases from J, the junction contained 2 bases not matched to a gene. The CDR3 has 16 residues. CDR1 is SGHKS and CDR2 is YYEKEE in the germline V gene (reference sequence). In DNA form, the CDR3 reads TGTGCCAGCAGCTTGGAAGGGACAGGGGCTGGAAACACCATATATTTT. Amino acid sequence: CASSLEGTGAGNTIYF.

This clone was picked up a small number of times. The chain couples TRBV28 to TRBJ2-1, with D possibly TRBD2 on 6 matching bases. V was clipped by 3 bases and J by 8 bases, with 8 bases between them. Germline V gene sequence: CDR1 MDHEN, CDR2 SYDVKM. The CDR3 sequence is 12 residues long. CDR3 loop: CASSFGLYEQFF. The CDR3 DNA sequence: TGTGCCAGCAGTTTTGGACTATATGAGCAGTTCTTC.

V is TRBV7-9 and J is TRBJ1-2; D gene unclear. Trimming took off 5 bases at V and 5 bases at J, with 18 bases between the two ends. The CDR3 loop spans 15 amino acids. CDR1 is SEHNR and CDR2 is FQNEAQ in the germline V gene (reference sequence). In nucleotides, the CDR3 is TGTGCCAGCAGCCCAAATAACCACGTTGGATATGGCTACACCTTC. Its protein is CASSPNNHVGYGYTF.

The chain links TRBV25-1 to TRBJ1-1; TRBD1 is a possible D gene (6 bases). The germline V gene encodes CDR1 MGHDK and CDR2 SYGVNS. Trimming shortened V by 5 bases and J by 10 bases, and 26 bases separated the two germline ends. The CDR3 length is 16 residues. The CDR3 DNA reads as TGTGCCAGCAGTTCCCGGCGGAGGGGGACCCAGGATGGAGCTTTCTTT. Its protein is CASSSRRRGTQDGAFF.

V gene TRBV6-5 combines with J gene TRBJ2-2; 7 bases map to TRBD2. V was clipped by 6 bases and J by 6 bases; unmatched bases: 4. Germline-derived CDR1 and CDR2 are MNHEY and SVGAGI. This CDR3 region has 13 residues. CDR3 DNA sequence: TGTGCCAGCAGCCCGGGAGGATCCGGGGAGCTGTTTTTT. This sequence encodes CASSPGGSGELFF.